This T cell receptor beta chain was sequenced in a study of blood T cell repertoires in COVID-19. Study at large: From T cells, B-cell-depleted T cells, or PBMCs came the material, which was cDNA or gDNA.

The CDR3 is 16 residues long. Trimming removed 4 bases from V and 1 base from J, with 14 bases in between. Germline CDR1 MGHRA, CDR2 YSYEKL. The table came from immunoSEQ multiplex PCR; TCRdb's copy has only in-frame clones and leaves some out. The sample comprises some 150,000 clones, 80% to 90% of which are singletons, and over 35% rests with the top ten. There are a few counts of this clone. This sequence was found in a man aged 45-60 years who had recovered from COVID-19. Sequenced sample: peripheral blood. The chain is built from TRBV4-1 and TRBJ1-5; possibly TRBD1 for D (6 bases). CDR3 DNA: TGCGCCAGCAGCCCAACAGGGACCTCCAGCAATCAGCCCCAGCATTTT. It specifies CASSPTGTSSNQPQHF.